This TCR beta chain was captured by sequencing in a study of beta chain features in type 1 diabetes. Study background: Examination spanned around 110,000,000 sorted cells from all samples.

The sample holds a few counts of this clone. In the same sample, other DNA sequences code for this CDR3. Trimming shortened V by 3 bases and J by 4 bases, and 6 bases separated the two germline ends. This CDR3 comprises 12 residues. Germline values: CDR1 LNHNV, CDR2 YYDKDF (reference sequence). As every portion of the isolated RNA was reverse transcribed, the sequencing read expressed TCRB transcripts. About 3.7 million reads per sample were averaged for naive, central memory and regulatory samples. TCRdb keeps only in-frame clones here, not all; method: immunoSEQ multiplex PCR. Of 200,000 to 300,000 clones in the sample, roughly 70% were seen once. On average, the one heparinised blood draw given by each donor was approximately 100 mL. Sorting that relied on CD45RO/CCR7/CD25/CD127/CD95/CD27 yielded CD4+ naive, central memory, regulatory and stem cell-like memory cells.

Sequenced input: naive CD4+ T cells from blood. The sequence derives from a man aged 30 to 45 in good health. The V and J genes are TRBV15 and TRBJ2-5; D is undetermined. The CDR3 bases are TGTGCCACCAGCAGGGTAGGAGAGACCCAGTACTTC. Translation: CATSRVGETQYF.